A single T cell receptor beta chain is shown here with its context. Its antigen is currently unknown. Primers: 60 Vbeta forward and 13 Jbeta reverse. Clones were read by immunoSEQ multiplex PCR, and TCRdb kept only the in-frame ones, dropping some. This sample has more than 90,000 clones; around four fifths occur once, and the top ten carry roughly 7%. The source of the sample is a study of cytomegalovirus exposure and HLA in healthy donors. Whole-study findings and limits: It emerged from a later analysis that several of the most significant clusters appeared to be linked to common viral pathogens. Segments of the TCR beta V type were, in most cases, productive about 87% or about 30% of the time in an earlier analysis.

This clonotype was sampled from a man aged 35 to 55 in good health and CMV-seropositive. Sequencing input: PBMCs.

CDR3 loop: CASSAETSHYGYTF. CDR3 coding DNA: TGTGCCAGCAGTGCAGAAACTAGCCACTATGGCTACACCTTC. The chain recombines TRBV6-1 with TRBJ1-2; D gene uncertain. This CDR3 is built from 14 residues. Germline-derived CDR1 and CDR2 are MNHNS and SASEGT. Trimming pared 4 bases from V and 3 bases from J, leaving 12 bases between.